Listed below are T cell receptor beta chains from one sample, sequenced in a study of cytomegalovirus exposure and HLA in healthy donors. Assay used: immunoSEQ multiplex PCR; TCRdb lists only in-frame clones, some missing. The sample has 100,000 to 120,000 clones, approximately 85% seen once; the top ten hold around 3.1%. What was sequenced was PBMCs. Every receptor here comes from a woman between 18 and 29 years old in good health and CMV-seronegative. Both conserved end residues are part of each CDR3. Each record gives: V gene, D gene, clone size, J gene, CDR3 DNA, CDR3 protein. The D gene is left open where the match is weak. Clone size is shown for a subset of rows, as once, few, many or a class of expanded clone.

>TRBV5-4|-|-|TRBJ1-1
TGTGCCAGCAGCTTGGATTCGGGGGGGGCTACTGAAGCTTTCTTT
CASSLDSGGATEAFF
>TRBV6-6|TRBD2|-|TRBJ2-1
TGTGCCACAGAAAAAGCGGGGGGGCTCAATGAGCAGTTCTTC
CATEKAGGLNEQFF
>TRBV28|-|-|TRBJ1-5
TGTGCCAGCAGTTTAGGGACTAATCAGCCCCAGCATTTT
CASSLGTNQPQHF
>TRBV5-1|-|once|TRBJ2-5
TGCGCCAGCAGCCCCTGGCCGACAGGCCAAGAGACCCAGTACTTC
CASSPWPTGQETQYF
>TRBV4-2|TRBD2|-|TRBJ2-3
TGTGCCAGCAGCCACACCCCACTAGCGGGCGACGTCACAGATACGCAGTATTTT
CASSHTPLAGDVTDTQYF
>TRBV27|TRBD1|few|TRBJ2-7
TGTGCCAGCAGCGACAGGGGGACTTCCTACGAGCAGTACTTC
CASSDRGTSYEQYF
>TRBV4-1|TRBD1|-|TRBJ1-5
TGCGCCAGCAGCTTACGAGCCGGGACAGGAAACCAGCCCCAGCATTTT
CASSLRAGTGNQPQHF
>TRBV6-5|TRBD1|-|TRBJ1-2
TGTGCCAGCAGTTACGGGGGACAGGGGATCAGCTATGGCTACACCTTC
CASSYGGQGISYGYTF
>TRBV6-4|-|-|TRBJ2-5
TGTGCCAGCAAAGGCGGGGGCCGAGAGACCCAGTACTTC
CASKGGGRETQYF
>TRBV6-5|-|-|TRBJ1-2
TGTGCCAGCAGTTCCATAATCGACCGGGCTAACTATGGCTACACCTTC
CASSSIIDRANYGYTF